These T cell receptor beta chains were read from a single sample in a study of shared clonotypes between healthy human individuals. TCRdb's copy holds only in-frame clones and misses some; the assay was immunoSEQ multiplex PCR. The sample shows about 2 million clones, about 95% of them seen only once. Sequencing used naive CD4+ T cells sorted from blood. The receptor set was obtained from a man between 18 and 35 years old in good health. The CDR3 runs from the conserved cysteine through the conserved F or W. The order of the fields is CDR3 DNA, CDR3 protein, D gene, CDR3 length, V gene, clone size, J gene. The D gene is left open where the match is weak. The size of a clone is reported for some rows only, either as once, few or many, or as a class for expanded clones.

cdr3_nt: TGTGCCAGCAGTGATAAGCCCGCGTGGTTCTTC
cdr3_aa: CASSDKPAWFF
d_call: .
cdr3_length: 11
v_call: TRBV2
clone_size: .
j_call: TRBJ2-1

cdr3_nt: TGTGCCTGGAAAGGACAGGGGTTCTACGAGCAGTACTTC
cdr3_aa: CAWKGQGFYEQYF
d_call: TRBD1
cdr3_length: 13
v_call: TRBV30
clone_size: .
j_call: TRBJ2-7

cdr3_nt: TGTGCCAGCAGCGTAGGAGGGGACTATGGCTACACCTTC
cdr3_aa: CASSVGGDYGYTF
d_call: .
cdr3_length: 13
v_call: TRBV9
clone_size: .
j_call: TRBJ1-2

cdr3_nt: TGTGCCAGCAGTTTAGGGAAGTACGAAAAACTGTTTTTT
cdr3_aa: CASSLGKYEKLFF
d_call: .
cdr3_length: 13
v_call: TRBV27
clone_size: .
j_call: TRBJ1-4

cdr3_nt: TGCGCTTCAGGCCGTAGCACAGATACGCAGTATTTT
cdr3_aa: CASGRSTDTQYF
d_call: .
cdr3_length: 12
v_call: TRBV10-1
clone_size: .
j_call: TRBJ2-3

cdr3_nt: TGTGCTAGTGGTTTGCCCGCCCCAGGGGGCCCTGGCTACACCTTC
cdr3_aa: CASGLPAPGGPGYTF
d_call: TRBD1
cdr3_length: 15
v_call: TRBV12-5
clone_size: .
j_call: TRBJ1-2

cdr3_nt: TGTGCCAGCAGCCCAATGAGGACAGGGATTTATGGCTACACCTTC
cdr3_aa: CASSPMRTGIYGYTF
d_call: TRBD1
cdr3_length: 15
v_call: TRBV5-6
clone_size: .
j_call: TRBJ1-2

cdr3_nt: TGTGCCAGCGACGACATGAGGGGGCCAGGTGAAGCTTTCTTT
cdr3_aa: CASDDMRGPGEAFF
d_call: TRBD1
cdr3_length: 14
v_call: TRBV2
clone_size: .
j_call: TRBJ1-1

cdr3_nt: TGTGCCAGCAGCCGAAACGGACAGGACGAGCAGTACTTC
cdr3_aa: CASSRNGQDEQYF
d_call: TRBD1
cdr3_length: 13
v_call: TRBV7-3
clone_size: .
j_call: TRBJ2-7

cdr3_nt: TGTGCCAGCAGCGTAACGGGAGGGCCGGACGAGCAGTACTTC
cdr3_aa: CASSVTGGPDEQYF
d_call: TRBD2
cdr3_length: 14
v_call: TRBV7-9
clone_size: .
j_call: TRBJ2-7

cdr3_nt: TGTGCCAGCAGCTTCTCCGCGGAGTTAGCCAAAAACATTCAGTACTTC
cdr3_aa: CASSFSAELAKNIQYF
d_call: .
cdr3_length: 16
v_call: TRBV5-6
clone_size: few
j_call: TRBJ2-4

cdr3_nt: TGCAGTGCTAGCTCAAATGAGCAGTTCTTC
cdr3_aa: CSASSNEQFF
d_call: .
cdr3_length: 10
v_call: TRBV20-1
clone_size: .
j_call: TRBJ2-1

cdr3_nt: TGTGCCAGCAGATTCCGGGACAGGGGGCTCTATGGCTACACCTTC
cdr3_aa: CASRFRDRGLYGYTF
d_call: TRBD1
cdr3_length: 15
v_call: TRBV28
clone_size: once
j_call: TRBJ1-2

cdr3_nt: TGTGCCAGCAGTGAATTCATTCGCGGCAATCAGCCCCAGCATTTT
cdr3_aa: CASSEFIRGNQPQHF
d_call: .
cdr3_length: 15
v_call: TRBV6-1
clone_size: .
j_call: TRBJ1-5

cdr3_nt: TGTGCCAGCAGCTTAGTCGGAGGGAACTACGAGCAGTACTTC
cdr3_aa: CASSLVGGNYEQYF
d_call: .
cdr3_length: 14
v_call: TRBV11-1
clone_size: .
j_call: TRBJ2-7

cdr3_nt: TGTGCCAGCAGCTTGGCCGGGACTAGCGGGACAGAGCAGTACTTC
cdr3_aa: CASSLAGTSGTEQYF
d_call: TRBD2
cdr3_length: 15
v_call: TRBV5-4
clone_size: .
j_call: TRBJ2-7

cdr3_nt: TGTGCCAGCTCACCACCGGCAGGGGGAGGCACTGAAGCTTTCTTT
cdr3_aa: CASSPPAGGGTEAFF
d_call: TRBD1
cdr3_length: 15
v_call: TRBV18
clone_size: .
j_call: TRBJ1-1

cdr3_nt: TGCGCCAGCAGCCAAGATCGGGCAGCAAATAACTATGGCTACACCTTC
cdr3_aa: CASSQDRAANNYGYTF
d_call: .
cdr3_length: 16
v_call: TRBV4-1
clone_size: .
j_call: TRBJ1-2

cdr3_nt: TGTGCCAGCAGCCTTGGGGCAGGGGGCCCCCTTGAAGCTTTCTTT
cdr3_aa: CASSLGAGGPLEAFF
d_call: TRBD1
cdr3_length: 15
v_call: TRBV6-5
clone_size: .
j_call: TRBJ1-1

cdr3_nt: TGTGCCAGCAGCTTAGACGACTATTCCTACGAGCAGTACTTC
cdr3_aa: CASSLDDYSYEQYF
d_call: .
cdr3_length: 14
v_call: TRBV7-9
clone_size: .
j_call: TRBJ2-7

cdr3_nt: TGTGCCAGCAGCCACATGGACAGGGATAACTATGGCTACACCTTC
cdr3_aa: CASSHMDRDNYGYTF
d_call: TRBD1
cdr3_length: 15
v_call: TRBV5-6
clone_size: .
j_call: TRBJ1-2

cdr3_nt: TGTGCCAGCATTTTTGGGTCGGGTAGGGAGCAGTTCTTC
cdr3_aa: CASIFGSGREQFF
d_call: .
cdr3_length: 13
v_call: TRBV6-1
clone_size: once
j_call: TRBJ2-1

cdr3_nt: TGTGCCATCAGTGCTCAGGGGTCGGGCACTGAAGCTTTCTTT
cdr3_aa: CAISAQGSGTEAFF
d_call: .
cdr3_length: 14
v_call: TRBV6-6
clone_size: .
j_call: TRBJ1-1

cdr3_nt: TGCGCCAGCAGCTTGGCCCACAGCACAGATACGCAGTATTTT
cdr3_aa: CASSLAHSTDTQYF
d_call: .
cdr3_length: 14
v_call: TRBV5-1
clone_size: .
j_call: TRBJ2-3

cdr3_nt: TGTGCCAGCAGCCCACAGACAGGGCCCGAAGATGGAAACACCATATATTTT
cdr3_aa: CASSPQTGPEDGNTIYF
d_call: TRBD1
cdr3_length: 17
v_call: TRBV7-9
clone_size: .
j_call: TRBJ1-3

cdr3_nt: TGTGCCTGGAGTCTCCTAGCCAAAAACATTCAGTACTTC
cdr3_aa: CAWSLLAKNIQYF
d_call: .
cdr3_length: 13
v_call: TRBV30
clone_size: .
j_call: TRBJ2-4

cdr3_nt: TGTGCCAGCACCCCAGACGGAGGGGGTGGAAACACCATATATTTT
cdr3_aa: CASTPDGGGGNTIYF
d_call: .
cdr3_length: 15
v_call: TRBV6-1
clone_size: .
j_call: TRBJ1-3

cdr3_nt: TGCGCCAGCAGCTTGGATGGGGTTTCGGACACCGGGGAGCTGTTTTTT
cdr3_aa: CASSLDGVSDTGELFF
d_call: .
cdr3_length: 16
v_call: TRBV5-1
clone_size: .
j_call: TRBJ2-2

cdr3_nt: TGTGCCAGCAGCCCAGCGGGTGCCCAGGGGAATGAGCAGTTCTTC
cdr3_aa: CASSPAGAQGNEQFF
d_call: .
cdr3_length: 15
v_call: TRBV11-2
clone_size: .
j_call: TRBJ2-1

cdr3_nt: TGTGCCAGCAGTAGGGACGGAAGCTCCTACGAGCAGTACTTC
cdr3_aa: CASSRDGSSYEQYF
d_call: .
cdr3_length: 14
v_call: TRBV2
clone_size: .
j_call: TRBJ2-7

cdr3_nt: TGCGCCAGCAGCCCAGGGTGGGGCAATCAGCCCCAGCATTTT
cdr3_aa: CASSPGWGNQPQHF
d_call: .
cdr3_length: 14
v_call: TRBV5-1
clone_size: .
j_call: TRBJ1-5

cdr3_nt: TGTGCCAGCAGTCTTATGGCCTGGACCACCGGGGAGCTGTTTTTT
cdr3_aa: CASSLMAWTTGELFF
d_call: .
cdr3_length: 15
v_call: TRBV27
clone_size: .
j_call: TRBJ2-2

cdr3_nt: TGTGCCAGCAGCTTAGGAGGGATCTCTGGAAACACCATATATTTT
cdr3_aa: CASSLGGISGNTIYF
d_call: .
cdr3_length: 15
v_call: TRBV7-2
clone_size: .
j_call: TRBJ1-3

cdr3_nt: TGTGCTAGCAGCTGGGGGCTGACCGGGGAGCTGTTTTTT
cdr3_aa: CASSWGLTGELFF
d_call: .
cdr3_length: 13
v_call: TRBV7-7
clone_size: .
j_call: TRBJ2-2

cdr3_nt: TGTGCCAGCAGTGTAGCGGGGACTCGCACAGATACGCAGTATTTT
cdr3_aa: CASSVAGTRTDTQYF
d_call: TRBD2
cdr3_length: 15
v_call: TRBV6-4
clone_size: .
j_call: TRBJ2-3

cdr3_nt: TGCGCCAGCAGCCCCGACGGGACAGATCTAGCCAAAAACATTCAGTACTTC
cdr3_aa: CASSPDGTDLAKNIQYF
d_call: TRBD1
cdr3_length: 17
v_call: TRBV5-1
clone_size: .
j_call: TRBJ2-4

cdr3_nt: TGCGCCAGCAGCGAGGACCTCTCCTACGAGCAGTACTTC
cdr3_aa: CASSEDLSYEQYF
d_call: .
cdr3_length: 13
v_call: TRBV4-3
clone_size: .
j_call: TRBJ2-7

cdr3_nt: TGTGCCAGCTCACCAGGACAGGAAAAGATCTACGAGCAGTACTTC
cdr3_aa: CASSPGQEKIYEQYF
d_call: TRBD1
cdr3_length: 15
v_call: TRBV18
clone_size: .
j_call: TRBJ2-7

cdr3_nt: TGTGCCAGTAGCTCGGGACTAGCGGGAGCAGATACGCAGTATTTT
cdr3_aa: CASSSGLAGADTQYF
d_call: TRBD2
cdr3_length: 15
v_call: TRBV19
clone_size: .
j_call: TRBJ2-3